Shown below are 19 T cell receptor beta chains from a single sample sequenced in a study of blood T cell repertoires in COVID-19 (dated by TCRdb to 2018 to 2021). Preparation of the library involved the immunoSEQ multiplex PCR assay. As stored in TCRdb, this immuneACCESS dataset retains in-frame rearrangements with V and J assigned. A fraction of the clones does not appear; measured against another copy, unresolved V genes explain less than half of the discrepancy, and the remainder lacks a known reason. The sample table shows tens of thousands of clones, and over 75% are seen once. The top ten clones comprise 7.3% of the sample. Input material: peripheral blood. These receptors came from a man aged 40-49 years with COVID-19, enrolled during active disease.

This clone was found once. The rearrangement links TRBV7-9 to TRBJ1-3, with D perhaps TRBD1 (5 bases). Germline V gene data show CDR1 as SEHNR and CDR2 as FQNEAQ (reference sequence). The CDR3 contains 15 residues. V was clipped by 1 base and J by 2 bases, with 9 bases between them. CDR3 sequence reads: CASSLDQGAGNTIYF. The CDR3 DNA sequence: TGTGCCAGCAGCTTAGACCAGGGTGCTGGAAACACCATATATTTT.

As DNA, the CDR3 is TGCGCCAGCAGCTTGTCACAGGCGAGCTCTGGGGCCAACGTCCTGACTTTC. Translating gives CASSLSQASSGANVLTF. V gene TRBV5-1 combines with J gene TRBJ2-6; tentative D call: TRBD1 (5 bases). The ends were cut back, 1 base at V and 0 bases at J, with 11 bases in the middle. The CDR3 is 17 residues long. The germline V gene has CDR1 SGHRS and CDR2 YFSETQ.

The chain uses TRBV6-1 and TRBJ1-6, with D possibly being TRBD1 (6 bases). The CDR3 spans 14 residues. Germline V gene data show CDR1 as MNHNS and CDR2 as SASEGT. V lost 5 bases to trimming and J lost 7 bases, with 12 bases between them. CDR3 loop: CASSLDRQNSPLHF. As DNA, the CDR3 is TGTGCCAGCAGTTTGGACAGACAAAATTCACCCCTCCACTTT.

The genes are TRBV6-5 and TRBJ1-2; D is ambiguous. Between the trimmed V and J ends, which lost 6 bases and 0 bases, there was a span of 14 bases. The length of the CDR3 is 15 residues. The V gene's germline CDR1 is MNHEY and CDR2 SVGAGI. In nucleotides, the CDR3 is TGTGCCAGCAGCCCAGGACGGGAGGCTAACTATGGCTACACCTTC. This gives the protein CASSPGREANYGYTF.

The chain employs TRBV5-4 and TRBJ2-1; possibly TRBD1 for D (6 bases). Germline lookup yields CDR1 SGHNT and CDR2 YYREEE (reference sequence). The V end was cut by 0 bases, the J end by 3 bases, with 7 bases between. The CDR3 contains 14 residues. The DNA for the CDR3 is TGTGCCAGCAGCTTGGGACAGGACTACAATGAGCAGTTCTTC. Translated, it gives CASSLGQDYNEQFF.

The CDR3 sequence is CASSQSSEGQPQHF. The CDR3 coding sequence is TGTGCCAGCAGCCAATCGAGTGAGGGTCAGCCCCAGCATTTT. The rearrangement joins TRBV16 to TRBJ1-5; no clear D gene. V shed 0 bases and J shed 6 bases, with 9 bases lying between them. Germline-derived CDR1 and CDR2 are KGHSY and FQNENV. The CDR3 length is 14 residues.

The rearrangement links TRBV2 to TRBJ2-3, with a weak D call TRBD1 (5 bases). V was shortened by 5 bases and J by 0 bases, with 27 bases between the two germline ends. This CDR3 comprises 20 residues. Germline CDR1 SNHLY, CDR2 FYNNEI. CDR3: CASSFPLPRTPQQSTDTQYF. The CDR3 coding sequence is TGTGCCAGCAGTTTCCCCCTCCCCCGGACACCTCAACAAAGCACAGATACGCAGTATTTT.

The gene calls are TRBV6-5 and TRBJ1-4; TRBD1 might be the D (6 bases). The CDR3 covers 14 residues. V lost 4 bases to trimming and J lost 5 bases, with 11 bases between them. From germline, CDR1 is MNHEY and CDR2 SVGAGI. The CDR3 reads CASSSGQLNEKLFF. The CDR3 bases are TGTGCCAGCAGTTCTGGACAGCTGAATGAAAAACTGTTTTTT.

V usage is TRBV5-4 and J usage is TRBJ2-2; 9 positions agree with TRBD1. CDR3 length: 15 amino acids. Trimming removed 1 base from V and 3 bases from J; junction bases left unmatched: 1. CDR1 and CDR2 from the germline V gene are SGHNT and YYREEE (reference sequence). CDR3 in amino acids: CASSLNRGHTGELFF. The DNA for the CDR3 is TGTGCCAGCAGCTTGAACAGGGGGCACACCGGGGAGCTGTTTTTT.

The rearrangement joins TRBV12-3 or TRBV12-4 to TRBJ1-6, with D unresolved. The germline V and J ends were trimmed by 3 bases and 7 bases, with 7 bases remaining between them. The CDR3 has 13 residues. The CDR3 DNA reads TGTGCCAGCAGTTTTGCACGGAATTCACCCCTCCACTTT. Encoded protein: CASSFARNSPLHF.

The J gene is TRBJ2-7, the V gene TRBV7-9; a weak D match, TRBD1 (5 bases). The germline V gene has CDR1 SEHNR and CDR2 FQNEAQ (reference sequence). This CDR3 is 13 amino acids long. Trimming pared 1 base from V and 3 bases from J, leaving 7 bases between. CDR3 residues: CASSLVDSYEQYF. The CDR3 DNA reads TGTGCCAGCAGCTTAGTTGACAGCTACGAGCAGTACTTC. Complete variable domain (other parts from reference TRBV7-9 and TRBJ2-7): DTGVSQNPRHKITKRGQNVTFRCDPISEHNRLYWYRQTLGQGPEFLTYFQNEAQLEKSRLLSDRFSAERPKGSFSTLEIQRTEQGDSAMYLCASSLVDSYEQYFGPGTRLTVT.

The chain has TRBV11-2 and TRBJ1-1; TRBD1 aligns across 9 bases. Looked up from germline, CDR1 is SGHAT and CDR2 is FQNNGV. Unmatched junction bases numbered 6, after V lost 4 bases and J lost 3 bases. CDR3 length: 15 amino acids. The CDR3 DNA sequence: TGTGCCAGCAGCTACAACAGGGGGCATTACACTGAAGCTTTCTTT. The encoded protein is CASSYNRGHYTEAFF.

The rearrangement links TRBV19 to TRBJ2-1, with 11 bases aligning to TRBD1. The V gene end was trimmed by 3 bases and the J gene end by 7 bases; junction bases not matched to a gene: 5. CDR3 length: 15 residues. The V gene's germline CDR1 is LNHDA and CDR2 SQIVND (reference sequence). The CDR3 region is CASSMRTGGRNEQFF. The CDR3 bases are TGTGCCAGTAGTATGAGGACAGGGGGCCGAAATGAGCAGTTCTTC.

V is TRBV10-1 and J is TRBJ2-7, with D possibly being TRBD2 (5 bases). V was trimmed by 7 bases and J by 5 bases, leaving 18 bases between them. Germline V gives CDR1 WNHNN, CDR2 SYGVQD (reference sequence). CDR3 length: 14 residues. The CDR3 reads CASKFQRGENEQYF. CDR3 nucleotides: TGCGCCAGCAAATTTCAACGGGGTGAGAACGAGCAGTACTTC.

V usage is TRBV12-5 and J usage is TRBJ1-2; the D is unclear. The germline V and J ends were trimmed by 5 bases and 1 base, with 14 bases remaining between them. This CDR3 has 15 residues. CDR1 and CDR2 from the germline V gene are LGHNT and FRNRAP. CDR3 region: CASGSSVRSNYGYTF. The CDR3 coding sequence is TGTGCTAGTGGTAGTTCGGTCCGTAGTAACTATGGCTACACCTTC.

The CDR3 sequence: CSVSPGTDSYGYTF. CDR3 nucleotides: TGCAGCGTGAGTCCCGGGACAGATTCCTATGGCTACACCTTC. The chain has TRBV29-1 and TRBJ1-2, with TRBD1 matching 7 bases. V trimming: 6 bases; J trimming: 4 bases; junction bases outside the gene matches: 11. Germline assignment: CDR1 SQVTM and CDR2 ANQGSEA. The CDR3 covers 14 residues. The whole variable domain, filled in from reference TRBV29-1 and TRBJ1-2, reads SAVISQKPSRDICQRGTSLTIQCQVDSQVTMMFWYRQQPGQSLTLIATANQGSEATYESGFVIDKFPISRPNLTFSTLTVSNMSPEDSSIYLCSVSPGTDSYGYTFGSGTRLTVV.

This clone is a singleton in its sample. The chain employs TRBV6-5 and TRBJ1-6; the match to TRBD1 covers 9 bases. The length of the CDR3 is 14 residues. Germline V gene data show CDR1 as MNHEY and CDR2 as SVGAGI. V dropped 8 bases and J dropped 6; count of bases not matched to a gene: 5. The CDR3 spells CASLPGQGNSPLHF. The CDR3, as DNA: TGTGCCAGCTTGCCGGGACAGGGTAATTCACCCCTCCACTTT.

The J gene is TRBJ1-5, the V gene TRBV19, with D possibly matching TRBD1 (6 bases). Germline V CDR1 and CDR2: LNHDA, SQIVND (reference sequence). Trimming cost V 3 bases and J 0 bases, with 18 bases left between them. CDR3 size: 18 residues. DNA of the CDR3: TGTGCCAGTAGTATGGGGGGCGGGAGTACTTATAGCAATCAGCCCCAGCATTTT. Translating it yields CASSMGGGSTYSNQPQHF. Supplemented by reference TRBV19 and TRBJ1-5, the full variable domain reads DGGITQSPKYLFRKEGQNVTLSCEQNLNHDAMYWYRQDPGQGLRLIYYSQIVNDFQKGDIAEGYSVSREKKESFPLTVTSAQKNPTAFYLCASSMGGGSTYSNQPQHFGDGTRLSIL.

The chain employs TRBV30 and TRBJ1-5, with 8 bases that match TRBD1. In germline, CDR1 is GTSNPN, CDR2 SVGIG (reference sequence). The CDR3 runs 13 residues. Trimming took 5 bases from V and 7 from J; bases not matched to a gene: 7. Here the CDR3 reads CAWGQGARQPQHF. For the CDR3, the DNA is TGTGCCTGGGGGCAGGGGGCGCGACAGCCCCAGCATTTT.